This T cell receptor (beta chain) was recovered during a study of identical twins. The study, taken as a whole, reports: For zero-insertion analyses, partial confounding could come from invariant MAIT and iNKT cells.

The CDR3 is 13 residues long. The ends lost 5 bases at V and 2 bases at J; junction bases unmatched: 3. Germline V gene lookup returns CDR1 ENHRY and CDR2 SYGVKD. This clonotype has just a few counts. Its target is unknown. TCRdb processed the 5' RACE reads anew with MiXCR; each CDR3 protein has one entry. There are 500,000 to 600,000 distinct CDR3 sequences in the sample; about 20% occur only once, and under 0.95% lies in the top ten. The data were also submitted as part of a second study, on T cells expressing NK-cell markers.

The receptor comes from a woman younger than 35 in good health. The chain combines TRBV10-3 with TRBJ2-7, with TRBD2 matching 7 bases. Specimen: CD4+ T cells sorted from blood. In nucleotides, the CDR3 is TGTGCCATCAGTACGGGGGGAACCTACGAGCAGTACTTC. It is translated as CAISTGGTYEQYF.